This T cell receptor beta chain was sequenced during a study of blood T cell repertoires in COVID-19. This clone was found once. TCRdb keeps only in-frame clones here, not all; method: immunoSEQ multiplex PCR. Counted here are 250,000 or so clones, about nine tenths occurring once; the ten biggest clones make up around 0.87%. The J segment lost 3 bases and the V segment lost 8 bases, leaving 4 bases of the junction unmatched. Germline V gene lookup returns CDR1 KGHSH and CDR2 LQKENI. The CDR3 extends over 13 amino acids. Participants were aged about 18 to 90 years, lived in 24 US areas, and enrolled virtually. Cohort allocation depended upon clinical history that participants reported. During the 2 weeks before they entered the study, exposed participants had met someone with a PCR-confirmed or clinician-diagnosed COVID-19 case.

The TCR comes from a man between 50 and 59 years old who had been exposed to COVID-19. The specimen was PBMCs or T cells enriched from blood (not recorded which). The chain recombines TRBV18 with TRBJ1-1; TRBD1 matches at 9 bases. The DNA of the CDR3 is TGTGCCAGCGGGACAGGGCGGGACACTGAAGCTTTCTTT. It translates to CASGTGRDTEAFF.